The T cell receptor (beta chain) described here comes from a study of regulatory T cells in long-lasting Graves disease. Background on the study: With positive TSH receptor antibodies and over 5 years of antithyroid drugs, Graves' disease was considered persistent. The study's findings and limits: Persistent Graves' patients showed reduced TCR diversity versus newly diagnosed patients.

Described time point: persistent/refractory GD, antithyroid drugs over 5 years with positive TRAb. With RNA extracted from PBMCs as input, the TCR library was made. Construction of TCR beta libraries relied on iRepertoire HTBI primers and on Arm-PCR targeting CDR3 regions. MiXCR, applied by TCRdb to the multiplex PCR reads, yields one record per CDR3 protein. The sample carries fewer than 400,000 distinct CDR3 sequences, around 20% recorded once. This clonotype was counted at least ten times. Its target is not known. The TCR was taken from a female donor with Graves disease. The sample consisted of peripheral blood mononuclear cells (PBMCs), taken when the disease was refractory, from a patient treated with antithyroid drugs.

The CDR3 bases are TGTGCCAGTAGTTTCCTTGCCTCGGGGTCCCGTTCCTATGGCTACACCTTC. It encodes CASSFLASGSRSYGYTF. V is TRBV19 and J is TRBJ1-2; D unclear. Germline lookup yields CDR1 LNHDA and CDR2 SQIVND (reference sequence). V dropped 5 bases and J dropped 4 bases, with 23 bases sitting between them. This CDR3 has 17 amino acids.